These T cell receptor beta chains were read from a single sample in a study of vaccination and CD4 T cells after COVID-19. These receptors' antigens are unknown. In TCRdb, the PCR reads were re-called with MiXCR into one record per CDR3 protein. The sample holds about 19,000 distinct CDR3 sequences; approximately 52% are singletons and the top ten take 2.5%. The sample consisted of CD4+ T cells from blood, cultured in vitro, taken after SARS-CoV-2 vaccination. These receptors were obtained from a human donor who had recovered from COVID-19. The CDR3 runs from the conserved cysteine through the conserved F or W. The D gene is left open where the match is weak. Clone sizes are given selectively: once, few, many, or a class where the clone is expanded.

>TRBV20-1|TRBJ1-6|TRBD1|NA
TGCAGTGCTAGCCATGATTTGGGACAGAAGCATTCACCCCTCCACTTT
CSASHDLGQKHSPLHF
>TRBV2|TRBJ1-4|TRBD1|NA
TGTGCCAGCAGCCCAACAGGGGCTAATGAAAAACTGTTTTTT
CASSPTGANEKLFF
>TRBV15|TRBJ2-3|NA|NA
TGTGCCACCAGCATCGACCCCGCGGGGAGGAGCACAGATACGCAGTATTTT
CATSIDPAGRSTDTQYF
>TRBV7-2|TRBJ2-7|NA|NA
TGTGCCAGCAGCTTAGAAAGGGGCAGGGGCGAGCAGTACTTC
CASSLERGRGEQYF
>TRBV20-1|TRBJ2-7|TRBD1|NA
TGCAGTGCTAGAGTTCCCTGGGGTAAGGGACAGGGGGACGAGCAGTACTTC
CSARVPWGKGQGDEQYF
>TRBV7-2|TRBJ1-5|NA|NA
TGTGCCAGCAGCTCAATTTTTATGTCGCCCCAGCATTTT
CASSSIFMSPQHF
>TRBV6-5|TRBJ1-2|NA|few
TGTGCCAGCAGTAACCCGACAGAGCCTTTTTATGGCTACACCTTC
CASSNPTEPFYGYTF
>TRBV12-3/TRBV12-4|TRBJ2-5|NA|NA
TGTGCCAGCAGACCAATGGGGAAACCGGAGACCCAGTACTTC
CASRPMGKPETQYF
>TRBV11-3|TRBJ2-5|TRBD2|few
TGTGCCAGCAGCTTAGCGGGGGGTCAAGAGACCCAGTACTTC
CASSLAGGQETQYF
>TRBV7-2|TRBJ1-1|TRBD1|few
TGTGCCAGCAGCCCGCAACAGGGGGCGGGCACTGAAGCTTTCTTT
CASSPQQGAGTEAFF
>TRBV6-1|TRBJ1-2|NA|NA
TGTGCCAGCAGGAGCGGACAGCTTGGCTACACCTTC
CASRSGQLGYTF
>TRBV7-2|TRBJ1-1|NA|few
TGTGCCAGCAGCTTAAACAGCCTGAACACTGAAGCTTTCTTT
CASSLNSLNTEAFF
>TRBV7-7|TRBJ2-3|NA|few
TGTGCCAGCAGCTTAGAGGGGCGGCGAGATACGCAGTATTTT
CASSLEGRRDTQYF
>TRBV5-1|TRBJ1-2|NA|NA
TGCGCCAGCAGCTTGCGGGTCGGGCACGGCTACACCTTC
CASSLRVGHGYTF
>TRBV14|TRBJ2-1|TRBD2|NA
TGTGCCAGCAGTCGACTAGCGGGAATCAATGAGCAGTTCTTC
CASSRLAGINEQFF
>TRBV4-2|TRBJ1-6|NA|NA
TGTGCCAGCCAAGAGGGCAACACCTATAATTCACCCCTCCACTTT
CASQEGNTYNSPLHF
>TRBV10-2|TRBJ1-1|NA|NA
TGCGCCAGCAGTCTCACCGATCAGGAGACTGAAGCTTTCTTT
CASSLTDQETEAFF
>TRBV19|TRBJ1-2|NA|NA
TGTGCCAGTAGTATATTCGGGGATTCCACAGGCAACTATGGCTACACCTTC
CASSIFGDSTGNYGYTF
>TRBV6-1|TRBJ1-2|NA|few
TGTGCCAGCAGTGTGGGGAGCTATGGCTACACCTTC
CASSVGSYGYTF
>TRBV6-1|TRBJ2-1|TRBD2|NA
TGTGCCAGCAGCAAACTAGCGGGGGGGCCGATTGGGAGGAATGAGCAGTTCTTC
CASSKLAGGPIGRNEQFF
>TRBV20-1|TRBJ2-3|TRBD1|NA
TGCAGTGCAACAGGGACAGACACAGATACGCAGTATTTT
CSATGTDTDTQYF
>TRBV6-2/TRBV6-3|TRBJ1-1|NA|NA
TGTGCCAGCAGTTCCGGGGTAGACGGCACTGAAGCTTTCTTT
CASSSGVDGTEAFF
>TRBV27|TRBJ1-1|NA|NA
TGTGCCAGCAGTTTAAACAGGATAATGAACACTGAAGCTTTCTTT
CASSLNRIMNTEAFF
>TRBV20-1|TRBJ2-2|NA|few
TGCAGTGCTAGGGGGCAGGGTCTTGTCGGGGAGCTGTTTTTT
CSARGQGLVGELFF
>TRBV20-1|TRBJ1-2|TRBD1|few
TGCAGTGCTAGGGAGACAGGGTACTATGGCTACACCTTC
CSARETGYYGYTF
>TRBV28|TRBJ2-2|NA|NA
TGTGCCAGCCGAACGAGCACGGGGGAAACCGGGGAGCTGTTTTTT
CASRTSTGETGELFF
>TRBV7-2|TRBJ1-1|NA|NA
TGTGCCAGCAGCCACGGGGGGCGGGGCACTGAAGCTTTCTTT
CASSHGGRGTEAFF
>TRBV2|TRBJ1-1|TRBD1|NA
TGTGCCAGCAGGGCTGACAGGGCCACTGAAGCTTTCTTT
CASRADRATEAFF
>TRBV20-1|TRBJ2-2|NA|NA
TGCAGTGCGCGGGGGCAAGGATGGGACACCGGGGAGCTGTTTTTT
CSARGQGWDTGELFF
>TRBV5-4|TRBJ2-3|NA|NA
TGTGCCAGCAGCTTGGCGGGCCCTTTATTAGATACGCAGTATTTT
CASSLAGPLLDTQYF
>TRBV7-2|TRBJ2-2|TRBD2|NA
TGTGCCAGCAGCGTCGGGGGGGCTGTTGTCACCGGGGAGCTGTTTTTT
CASSVGGAVVTGELFF
>TRBV15|TRBJ1-2|NA|medium-sized
TGTGCCACCAGCAGAGGGGAGGGCAGCTATGGCTACACCTTC
CATSRGEGSYGYTF
>TRBV2|TRBJ2-7|TRBD1|NA
TGTGCCAGCACCCCCAGGGGGCGGAGGGGCCTCCTTGTCCCTGGCTCCTACGAGCAGTACTTC
CASTPRGRRGLLVPGSYEQYF
>TRBV7-2|TRBJ1-6|NA|NA
TGTGCCAGCGGCTTACATCGGGTAGGCTCACCCCTCCACTTT
CASGLHRVGSPLHF
>TRBV7-8|TRBJ2-7|NA|NA
TGTGCCAGCAGGGCCGGGACCTCCTCACTCGAGCAGTACTTC
CASRAGTSSLEQYF
>TRBV15|TRBJ2-1|NA|NA
TGTGCCACCAGCAGACCCCGGGTAGCGTCCTCCTACAATGAGCAGTTCTTC
CATSRPRVASSYNEQFF
>TRBV27|TRBJ2-3|NA|few
TGTGCCACAAACCGACTGGGAAACACAGATACGCAGTATTTT
CATNRLGNTDTQYF
>TRBV20-1|TRBJ2-3|NA|NA
TGCAGTGCTAGGTTGTCGGGACAATACACAGATACGCAGTATTTT
CSARLSGQYTDTQYF
>TRBV6-2/TRBV6-3|TRBJ2-7|TRBD1|NA
TGTGCCAGCAGTTACCCCGGGACAGGGGGCGACGAGCAGTACTTC
CASSYPGTGGDEQYF
>TRBV7-6|TRBJ2-1|TRBD2|NA
TGTGCCAGCAGCTTAGGATACCAGCGGGAAGGGAATGAGCAGTTCTTC
CASSLGYQREGNEQFF
>TRBV6-1|TRBJ2-2|NA|NA
TGTGCCAGCAGTCGCCCTACTCGGGGGTATAACACCGGAGAGCTGTTTTTT
CASSRPTRGYNTGELFF
>TRBV7-3|TRBJ1-2|NA|NA
TGTGCCAGCAGCTTAGTTCCCTATGGCTACACCTTC
CASSLVPYGYTF
>TRBV6-1|TRBJ1-2|TRBD1|few
TGTGCCAGCAGCCCGTCCCCGGGACAGCGCCGTTTGGGAGGCTACACCTTC
CASSPSPGQRRLGGYTF
>TRBV24-1|TRBJ1-6|NA|NA
TGTGCCACCAGTGATGGGAATTCACCCCTCCACTTT
CATSDGNSPLHF
>TRBV14|TRBJ2-1|TRBD2|NA
TGTGCCAGCAGCCAAGCGAGCGGGAGCTTCGTGTACAATGAGCAGTTCTTC
CASSQASGSFVYNEQFF
>TRBV20-1|TRBJ2-4|TRBD1|NA
TGCAGTGCTAGAGAGTCCGGGACAGGAACCAAAAACATTCAGTACTTC
CSARESGTGTKNIQYF
>TRBV30|TRBJ1-1|TRBD1|few
TGTGCCTGGAGTGGGGACAGGCATGCCTCTGAAGCTTTCTTT
CAWSGDRHASEAFF
>TRBV19|TRBJ1-1|NA|NA
TGTGCCAGTAAAGGGGAGTGGGTGAACACTGAAGCTTTCTTT
CASKGEWVNTEAFF
>TRBV20-1|TRBJ2-5|NA|few
TGCAGTGCTAGAGGTGATTCGGAGGGGTTTGGACAAGAGACCCAGTACTTC
CSARGDSEGFGQETQYF
>TRBV20-1|TRBJ1-1|NA|NA
TGCAGTGCTAGGTCCCGTGGGGGGAGTCCTTTCTTT
CSARSRGGSPFF
>TRBV7-6|TRBJ2-3|TRBD2|NA
TGTGCCAGCAGCTTGGGGACTAGCGGGGGAAGGGCAGATACGCAGTATTTT
CASSLGTSGGRADTQYF
>TRBV20-1|TRBJ1-3|NA|NA
TGCAGTGGCACGGGTGGGGGCCTGGCCGGAAACACCATATATTTT
CSGTGGGLAGNTIYF
>TRBV19|TRBJ1-2|NA|few
TGTGCCAGTAGCCACTTCCCCCCTCGCGGCTACACCTTC
CASSHFPPRGYTF
>TRBV6-1|TRBJ2-7|NA|few
TGTGCCAGCAGTCTTGGGACGGGAACCTACGAGCAGTACTTC
CASSLGTGTYEQYF
>TRBV7-2|TRBJ1-1|NA|NA
TGTGCCAGCAGGGTTGGCAGGAGTCGGACTGAAGCTTTCTTT
CASRVGRSRTEAFF
>TRBV7-2|TRBJ1-1|NA|NA
TGTGCCAGCAGCTTGGAGGGGCTTGGGGAAGCTTTCTTT
CASSLEGLGEAFF
>TRBV7-9|TRBJ2-3|TRBD2|NA
TGTGCCAGCAGCTTACTACCGGGACTACAGAAGACAGATACGCAGTATTTT
CASSLLPGLQKTDTQYF
>TRBV7-2|TRBJ2-3|NA|NA
TGTGCCAGCAGCTCTTTATTGGGGCGCACAGATACGCAGTATTTT
CASSSLLGRTDTQYF
>TRBV6-2/TRBV6-3|TRBJ2-5|NA|NA
TGTGCCAGCAGTTCCGGGACTCGAGGCCTCCAAGAGACCCAGTACTTC
CASSSGTRGLQETQYF
>TRBV10-3|TRBJ2-1|NA|NA
TGTGCCACCCGTGACTCAGCCTCTAATGAGCAGTTCTTC
CATRDSASNEQFF